This T cell receptor (beta chain) is drawn from a study of spatial heterogeneity in lung cancer. The wider study: Alpha-chain sequences were detected in numbers that were consistently lower than beta-chain sequences.

This clonotype counts as medium-sized. Time point in this sample: sample taken at primary tumor resection. Without sorting, whole RNA was sequenced from tumor, nontumor lung or frozen PBMC. Each molecule of TCR cDNA was tagged with one unique molecular identifier. TCRdb re-called the 5' RACE reads with MiXCR, one entry per CDR3 protein. The sample records around 2,700 distinct CDR3 sequences, roughly 12% being singletons. The TCR comes from a male donor with early-stage non-small cell lung cancer. The starting material was normal lung tissue next to the tumor, obtained at surgery.

CDR3 loop: CSVGLAKTNTGELFF. CDR3 bases: TGCAGCGTTGGGCTAGCGAAGACGAACACCGGGGAGCTGTTTTTT. This sequence joins TRBV29-1 and TRBJ2-2; D perhaps matches TRBD2 (6 bases). The germline CDR1 and CDR2 sequences are SQVTM and ANQGSEA. The length of the CDR3 is 15 residues. V dropped 4 bases and J dropped 0 bases, with 12 bases sitting between them.